This T cell receptor (beta chain) came from a study of cytomegalovirus exposure and HLA in healthy donors. As concerns this clone: No antigen is known for it.

PCR involved 60 Vbeta and 13 Jbeta primers. Repertoires were generated with immunoSEQ multiplex PCR, while TCRdb's copy carries only in-frame clones and drops some. The listing contains 95,000 to 150,000 clones. Study-wide results and caveats: Looking again later, the authors saw that most CMV-associated TCR beta chains seemed HLA-restricted.

Trimming took 6 bases from V and 3 from J, leaving 15 bases between them. The CDR3 is 14 amino acids. Germline assignment: CDR1 MGHDK and CDR2 SYGVNS. The V call is TRBV25-1, the J call TRBJ2-7, with D hard to call. Sequencing used PBMCs. The receptor was isolated from a man aged 25 to 40 in good health and CMV-seronegative. DNA of the CDR3: TGTGCCAGCAGCCCATCACCTCGAGGCTACGAGCAGTACTTC. Translated, it gives CASSPSPRGYEQYF.